This T cell receptor beta chain was observed in a study of T cells expressing NK-cell markers. Reanalyzing the 5' RACE reads, TCRdb keeps one entry per CDR3 protein, without DNA. In all, the sample yields 550,000 to 600,000 distinct CDR3 sequences. Germline CDR1 reads SGHAT; CDR2 reads FQNNGV. CDR3 length equals 16 residues. The sequencing sample was made of blood T cells: a sorted CD56 or NKG2C T cell subset, CD4+ or CD8+ T cells, or bulk PBMC T cells (not recorded which). V and J are TRBV11-2 and TRBJ1-1; TCRdb proposes TRBD1, but this gene call is untestable without DNA. This sequence was found in a man younger than 35 in good health. The CDR3 region is CASSLVRGGMNTEAFF.